The T cell receptor (beta chain) under discussion was sequenced for a study of T cells after somatic rescue of genetic block. This table comes from immunoSEQ multiplex PCR, and its TCRdb copy is limited to in-frame clones, with some not included. The sample lists about 68,000 clones; approximately 90% were seen once. What was sequenced was peripheral blood mononuclear cells (PBMCs). The TCR sequence derives from a man aged 40-49 years.

Written as DNA, the CDR3 is TGTGCCAGCAGCTTGAGACGGGACACCTACAATGAGCAGTTCTTC. This encodes CASSLRRDTYNEQFF. The rearrangement joins TRBV5-5 to TRBJ2-1, with D possibly TRBD1 on 6 matching bases. The V gene's germline CDR1 is SGHKS and CDR2 YYEKEE (reference sequence). The CDR3 consists of 15 residues. The ends were cut back, 1 base at V and 2 bases at J, with 10 bases in the middle.